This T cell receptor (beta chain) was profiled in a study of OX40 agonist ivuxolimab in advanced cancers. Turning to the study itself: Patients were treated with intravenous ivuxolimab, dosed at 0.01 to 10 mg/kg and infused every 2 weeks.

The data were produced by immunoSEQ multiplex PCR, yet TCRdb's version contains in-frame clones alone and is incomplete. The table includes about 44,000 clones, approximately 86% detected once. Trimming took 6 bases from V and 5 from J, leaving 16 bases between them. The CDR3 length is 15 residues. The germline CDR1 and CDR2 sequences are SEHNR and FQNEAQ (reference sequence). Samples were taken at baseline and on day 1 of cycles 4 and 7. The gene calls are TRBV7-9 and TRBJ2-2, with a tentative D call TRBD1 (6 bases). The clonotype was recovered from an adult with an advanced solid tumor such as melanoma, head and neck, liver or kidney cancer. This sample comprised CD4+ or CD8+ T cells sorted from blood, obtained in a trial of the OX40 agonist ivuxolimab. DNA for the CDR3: TGTGCCAGCAGTCTTCAGGGCCAGGGGACCGGGGAGCTGTTTTTT. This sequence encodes CASSLQGQGTGELFF.